This TCR beta chain was identified during a study of cytomegalovirus exposure and HLA in healthy donors (dated by TCRdb to the late 2010s). In terms of the full investigation: An earlier analysis of under 600 of the donors reported about 250 Gb of sequence data and 117 million unique TCR beta sequences from 190 million or so T cells. An early release covering about 600 HLA-typed donors comprised about 290 gigabases of sequencing data and about 90 million unique TCR sequences. Of the roughly 420 genotyped donors, approximately 80% were placed in the genetic ancestry cluster associated with self-reported Caucasian donors. The study was designed to test whether signatures of past pathogen exposure could be identified by cataloging public T cell receptors. The study profiled the T cell repertoires of under 700 subjects by immunosequencing and related them to cytomegalovirus serostatus. Along with the 666-subject first cohort, a separate validation cohort of over 90 different subjects was used. High-throughput TCR immunosequencing, statistical association of individual TCRs with disease status, and machine learning were combined to predict cytomegalovirus infection status. A later analysis re-analyzed previously published TCR beta repertoires from 550 to 700 donors and added high-resolution HLA genotyping to study TCR occurrence patterns. In the later analysis, no new phenotypic data were used to find candidate immune exposures; instead, reliance was placed on TCR beta sequences and their occurrence across donors. In an earlier analysis of over 550 of the donors, high-throughput TCR beta sequencing was used to judge whether each TCR beta V gene segment behaved as functional or pseudogenic. Donor age, sex, ethnicity and CMV serostatus were compiled together with the repertoire data. A later genetic analysis took genome-wide SNP genotypes for about 55% of the roughly 700 donors and used that subset as a discovery cohort. All discovery cohort repertoires had been generated using a single sequencing platform. HLA typing covered class I and class II loci at four-digit resolution. The number of typed donors differed by locus: about 629-630 for A, B, C, DRB1 and DQB1; some 500 for DQA1; approximately 600 for DPA1; and around 490 for DPB1. Roughly 5 DR-DQ haplotypes were handled as single units for association and clustering because linkage in the cohort was strong. Among approximately 370 genotyped donors of the cohort, an average of approximately 200,000 unique TCR beta nucleotide sequences was sequenced per donor, of which about 18% were non-productive.

As regards this clone: This receptor's antigen is unknown. No clone much larger than this one lies a single base away; base qualities are absent.

The method was the immunoSEQ multiplex PCR assay. The multiplex PCR relied on a mix of 60 forward primers for TCR Vbeta segments and 13 reverse primers for TCR Jbeta segments. The CDR3 region of rearranged TCR beta genes was amplified from genomic DNA by a multiplex PCR assay. The Illumina HiSeq System was used to sequence the amplified TCR beta libraries as 87-base-pair reads. The authors' analysis ran thus. In a later analysis, roughly 80 million unique TCR beta chains were counted across the roughly 700 repertoires, and roughly 11 million of these chains were shared by at least two donors. To remove PCR and sequencing errors, raw reads were error-corrected and collapsed into unique sequences using a nearest-neighbor algorithm that merged closely related sequences. CDR3 sequences were aligned to IMGT reference sequences to assign V, D and J gene segments. Each retained sequence needed at least a six-nucleotide match to both a V gene segment and a J gene segment. A rearrangement counted as productive if the CDR3 had no stop codons and remained in frame with V and J, and every other rearrangement counted as non-productive. CDR3 was defined by IMGT convention, running from the second conserved V-encoded cysteine to the conserved J-encoded phenylalanine. The earlier analysis of about 530 of the donors excluded any sequence lacking an unambiguous match to a single V gene segment. An earlier analysis of a few hundred of the donors called V segments functional above 56.7% productive rearrangements and segregating when the between-donor standard deviation exceeded 5%. A statistical classification framework was built for diagnosing cytomegalovirus status from the catalog of TCR beta chain sequences. A later analysis assigned V and J genes by comparing TCR nucleotide sequences with IMGT/GENE-DB human TR gene sequences. The TCRdist pipeline was used in a later analysis to assign CDR3 sequences and most-parsimonious VDJ recombination scenarios. In a later analysis, each TCR beta chain was defined by its CDR3 amino acid sequence together with its V-gene family, and reads without a unique V-gene family were excluded. As a way to deal with suspected cross-contamination and a sequencing artifact, a later analysis dropped 640 or so nucleotide sequences that were highly shared and had low generation probability. A later analysis calculated a clonal expansion index for each public chain from normalized within-repertoire ranks of inferred template counts. In a later analysis, generation probabilities were computed using a VDJ recombination model fitted to out-of-frame rearrangements, and the results were checked against IGoR. In a later analysis, TCR-TCR, TCR-HLA and TCR-CMV co-occurrence was scored with hypergeometric tests, and a repertoire-size bias correction was applied to TCR pairs. False discovery rates were estimated in a later analysis by permuting HLA or CMV assignments 20 times. In a later analysis, co-occurring TCRs were grouped using DBSCAN, and TCRdist sequence similarity was added for clustering within HLA-allele-positive subsets. Co-occurrence clustering excluded repertoires with fewer than 30,000 or more than 120,000 public chains, plus five with anomalous nucleotide sharing. TCRdb limited this immuneACCESS table to in-frame rearrangements with V and J called. A share of clones is missing; checked studies link under half to unresolved V genes, and the rest is unexplained. That table is the source of V, J and clone size, and D and trimming were worked out from the DNA. This sample comprises about 150,000 clones, more than 60% of them detected only once. The ten largest make up 13% of the sample.

Beyond this particular receptor, the publication reports: A later analysis found that TCR association rates varied across HLA loci, with DRB1 alleles showing the most associated TCRs and HLA-C alleles the fewest. In an earlier analysis of approximately 600 of the donors, most TCR beta V segments were observed in productive rearrangements about 87% or about 30% of the time, broadly matching IMGT annotations. A few of the identified cytomegalovirus-associated TCR beta chains were confirmed in vitro to be specific for cytomegalovirus antigens. Because the 87-base-pair reads could not distinguish some IMGT-functional V segments, including TRBV6-2 and TRBV6-3, those segments were excluded. A later analysis reported that several top co-occurrence clusters appeared linked to parvovirus B19, influenza, CMV and Epstein-Barr virus. A cluster of highly shared sequence variants was judged likely to be a technical artifact of the sequencing pipeline. It was suggested by the authors that the approach could potentially be generalized to other disease states and immunological phenotypes. In a later analysis, HLA-associated TCR beta chains showed more clonal expansion and lower generation probabilities than non-associated chains that were equally common. The classifier was reported to diagnose cytomegalovirus status with high specificity and sensitivity in both the original and validation cohorts. The presence/absence analyses assumed that sequencing depth was roughly uniform across donors, and that assumption may not be true. An association between a missense DCLRE1C variant and V-gene and J-gene trimming of TCR beta chains was found in a later genetic analysis and replicated in an independent cohort. When HLA alleles, especially DR and DQ, strongly co-occurred, TCR associations were difficult to assign to individual alleles. In a later analysis, 15,000 to 20,000 TCR beta sequences were associated with specific HLA alleles at a false discovery rate of 0.05. Because some donors lacked HLA typing at each locus, the association tests relied only on the typed subset. According to a later genetic analysis, donors in an Asian-associated ancestry cluster had fewer N-insertions in productive TCRs than the approximately 630-donor mean. The study gave a list of some 150 TCR beta chains associated with cytomegalovirus. The cohort was sequenced for TCR beta chains only, and without alpha or paired-chain data the features that could be detected were limited. Correlated functional status among segregating V segments might be attributable to linkage disequilibrium, but an unknown experimental factor could not be ruled out. A further reported finding was that TCR beta sequences accurately predicted the HLA-A and HLA-B alleles for most subjects in the first cohort. Across donors, most TCR sequences were observed very rarely, whereas some public TCRs were present in many individuals. CMV serostatus was the only immune exposure information available for the cohort. A later analysis found that most CMV-associated TCR beta chains appeared HLA-restricted, with HLA associations seemingly driven largely by CMV exposure. Some 15 rarely observed V segments, including chromosome 9 orphons, were excluded from the earlier analysis of almost 600 of the donors because counts were too low.

The cohort comprised around 690 healthy bone marrow donors. At the time of sampling, all cohort members were nominally healthy, though unrecorded immune exposures were likely present. The donor was CMV seropositive and was included in the group of some 290 seropositive cohort members. A peripheral blood sample was collected from each donor, and TCR beta sequencing was performed on peripheral blood mononuclear cells. The Qiagen DNeasy Blood Extraction Kit was used to extract genomic DNA from the blood cell samples. CDR1 and CDR2 are read off the germline V gene as SGHTA and FQGNSA. Including the terminal cysteine and phenylalanine, the CDR3 comprises 14 residues. Only the CDR3 part of the read is kept: 42 bases, read in frame from the first base. Trimming removed 5 bases from V and 3 bases from J, leaving 10 bases between the germline ends.

The V and J genes are TRBV7-2 and TRBJ1-4; the D gene is unclear. The receptor comes from a man aged 35 to 55 in good health and CMV-seropositive. Sequences were obtained from PBMCs. The CDR3 protein: CASSPMGANEKLFF. The bases read TGTGCCAGCAGCCCCATGGGAGCTAATGAAAAACTGTTTTTT.